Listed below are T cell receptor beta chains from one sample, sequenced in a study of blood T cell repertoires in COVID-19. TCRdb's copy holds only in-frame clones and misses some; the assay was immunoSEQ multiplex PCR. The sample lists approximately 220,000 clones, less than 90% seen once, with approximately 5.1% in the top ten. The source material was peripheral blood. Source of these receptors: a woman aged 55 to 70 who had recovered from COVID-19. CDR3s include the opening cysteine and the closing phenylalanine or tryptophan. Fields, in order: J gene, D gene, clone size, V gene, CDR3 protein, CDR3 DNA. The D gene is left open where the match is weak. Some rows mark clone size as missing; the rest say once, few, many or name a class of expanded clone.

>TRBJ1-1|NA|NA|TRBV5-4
CASGIATEAFF
TGTGCCAGCGGTATTGCGACTGAAGCTTTCTTT
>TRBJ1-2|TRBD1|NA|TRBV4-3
CASSQGSGGSGYTF
TGCGCCAGCAGCCAAGGTTCAGGGGGCAGTGGCTACACCTTC
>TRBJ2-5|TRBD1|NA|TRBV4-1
CASSLPGGLGETQYF
TGCGCCAGCAGCCTTCCAGGGGGCCTCGGAGAGACCCAGTACTTC
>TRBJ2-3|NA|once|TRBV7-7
CASSGHPTDTQYF
TGTGCTAGCTCGGGACACCCCACAGATACGCAGTATTTT
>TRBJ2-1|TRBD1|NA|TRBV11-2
CASSFWDRGNEQFF
TGTGCCAGCAGCTTCTGGGACAGGGGCAATGAGCAGTTCTTC
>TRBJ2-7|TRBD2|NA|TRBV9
CASSVGAGTSGGYYEQYF
TGTGCCAGCAGCGTAGGGGCCGGGACTAGCGGGGGCTATTACGAGCAGTACTTC
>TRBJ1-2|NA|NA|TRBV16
CASSRAVQGIHYGYTF
TGTGCCAGCAGCCGGGCGGTACAGGGAATCCACTATGGCTACACCTTC
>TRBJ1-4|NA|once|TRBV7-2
CASSYQAPEKLFF
TGTGCCAGCAGCTATCAGGCCCCTGAAAAACTGTTTTTT
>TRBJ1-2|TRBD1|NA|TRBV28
CASSSIRTGGRSGYTF
TGTGCCAGCAGTTCCATAAGGACAGGGGGGAGGAGTGGCTACACCTTC
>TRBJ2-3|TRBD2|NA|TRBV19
CASSIPSGGTSDTQYF
TGTGCCAGTAGTATCCCTAGCGGGGGTACATCAGATACGCAGTATTTT
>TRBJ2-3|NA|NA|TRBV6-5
CASSILTDTQYF
TGTGCCAGCAGTATACTAACAGATACGCAGTATTTT
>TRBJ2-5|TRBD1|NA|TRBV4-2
CASAPRDRGLETQYF
TGTGCCAGCGCGCCGAGGGACAGGGGGCTAGAGACCCAGTACTTC
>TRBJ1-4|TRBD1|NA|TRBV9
CASSVGTGDEKLFF
TGTGCCAGCAGTGTAGGGACAGGGGATGAAAAACTGTTTTTT
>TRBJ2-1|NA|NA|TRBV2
CASGGLADYNEQFF
TGTGCCAGTGGGGGGCTAGCGGACTACAATGAGCAGTTCTTC
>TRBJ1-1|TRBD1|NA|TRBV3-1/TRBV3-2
CASSLNRGSAFF
TGTGCCAGCAGCCTTAACAGGGGTTCAGCTTTCTTT
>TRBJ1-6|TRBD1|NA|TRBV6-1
CASSEPATGHNSPLHF
TGTGCCAGCAGTGAACCAGCGACAGGGCATAATTCACCCCTCCACTTT
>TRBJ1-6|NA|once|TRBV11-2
CASSTNQGYNSPLHF
TGTGCCAGCAGCACTAATCAGGGGTATAATTCACCCCTCCACTTT
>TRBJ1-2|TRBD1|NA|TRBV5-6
CASSPGQGAWGYTF
TGTGCCAGCAGCCCCGGACAGGGGGCTTGGGGCTACACCTTC
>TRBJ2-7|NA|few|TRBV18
CASSQGQKNEQYF
TGTGCCAGCTCACAAGGACAGAAGAACGAGCAGTACTTC
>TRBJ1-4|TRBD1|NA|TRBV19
CASSTTGGGKLFF
TGTGCCAGTAGCACGACAGGGGGCGGAAAACTGTTTTTT
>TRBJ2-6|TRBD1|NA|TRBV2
CASSETGPGSGANVLTF
TGTGCCAGCAGCGAGACAGGGCCCGGCTCTGGGGCCAACGTCCTGACTTTC
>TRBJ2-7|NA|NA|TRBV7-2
CASSKDSARWQYF
TGTGCCAGCAGCAAGGACTCGGCTAGGTGGCAGTACTTC
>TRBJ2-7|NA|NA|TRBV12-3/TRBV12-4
CASSQGGSYEQYF
TGTGCCAGCAGCCAGGGGGGCTCCTACGAGCAGTACTTC
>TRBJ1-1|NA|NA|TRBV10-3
CAPTVNTEAFF
TGTGCCCCTACAGTGAACACTGAAGCTTTCTTT
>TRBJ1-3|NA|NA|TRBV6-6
CASSRRQFLGNTIYF
TGTGCCAGCAGTCGTCGACAGTTCCTTGGAAACACCATATATTTT
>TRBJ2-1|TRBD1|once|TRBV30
CAGEQGVGRNEQFF
TGTGCCGGAGAACAGGGGGTGGGGCGCAATGAGCAGTTCTTC
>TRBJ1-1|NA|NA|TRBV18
CASSLNRDMNTEAFF
TGTGCCAGCTCCCTCAACAGAGACATGAACACTGAAGCTTTCTTT
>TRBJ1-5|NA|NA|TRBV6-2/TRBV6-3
CASSYSWGGDQPQHF
TGTGCCAGCAGTTACTCGTGGGGAGGGGATCAGCCCCAGCATTTT
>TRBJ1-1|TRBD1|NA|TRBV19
CASSTVQGASAEAFF
TGTGCCAGTAGTACCGTTCAGGGGGCTTCGGCTGAAGCTTTCTTT
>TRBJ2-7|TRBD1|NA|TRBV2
CASSDSGGSYEQYF
TGTGCCAGCAGTGATTCAGGGGGCTCCTACGAGCAGTACTTC
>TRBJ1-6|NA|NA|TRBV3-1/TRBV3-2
CASSQGFGNSPLHF
TGTGCCAGCAGCCAAGGTTTCGGGAATTCACCCCTCCACTTT
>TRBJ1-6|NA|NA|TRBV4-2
CASSQDSSPLHF
TGTGCCAGCAGCCAAGACTCGTCACCCCTCCACTTT
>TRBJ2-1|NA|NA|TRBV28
CASSFWGRARNSYNEQFF
TGTGCCAGCAGTTTTTGGGGCAGGGCAAGGAACTCCTACAATGAGCAGTTCTTC
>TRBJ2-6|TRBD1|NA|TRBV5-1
CASSQPTWDRGSGANVLTF
TGCGCCAGCAGCCAACCGACCTGGGACAGGGGGTCTGGGGCCAACGTCCTGACTTTC
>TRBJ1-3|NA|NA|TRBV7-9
CASSLGLMRVSGNTIYF
TGTGCCAGCAGCTTAGGACTCATGCGTGTTTCAGGAAACACCATATATTTT
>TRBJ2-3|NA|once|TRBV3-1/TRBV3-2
CASSQGGSATQYF
TGTGCCAGCAGCCAAGGCGGATCGGCTACGCAGTATTTT
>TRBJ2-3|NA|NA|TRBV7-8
CASSGNPGGGDTQYF
TGTGCCAGCAGCGGGAACCCCGGGGGAGGAGATACGCAGTATTTT
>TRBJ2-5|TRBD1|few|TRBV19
CASSGGTGGGETQYF
TGTGCCAGTAGTGGAGGGACAGGGGGCGGAGAGACCCAGTACTTC
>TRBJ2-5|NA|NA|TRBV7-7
CASSTTLEMETQYF
TGTGCTAGCAGCACCACCTTAGAGATGGAGACCCAGTACTTC